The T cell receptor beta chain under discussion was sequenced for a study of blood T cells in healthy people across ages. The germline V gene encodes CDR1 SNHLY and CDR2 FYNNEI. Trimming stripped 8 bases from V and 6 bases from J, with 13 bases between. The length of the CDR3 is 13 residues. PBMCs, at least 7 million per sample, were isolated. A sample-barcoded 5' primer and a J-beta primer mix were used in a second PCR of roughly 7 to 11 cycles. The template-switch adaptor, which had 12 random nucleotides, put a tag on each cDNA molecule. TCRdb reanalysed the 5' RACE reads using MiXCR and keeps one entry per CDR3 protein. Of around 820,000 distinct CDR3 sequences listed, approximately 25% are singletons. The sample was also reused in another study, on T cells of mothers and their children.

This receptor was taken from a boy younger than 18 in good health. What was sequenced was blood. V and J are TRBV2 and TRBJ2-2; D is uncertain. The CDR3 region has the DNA TGTGCCAGCGCTCTAGTTAACGCCGGGGAGCTGTTTTTT. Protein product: CASALVNAGELFF.